The T cell receptor (beta chain) described here comes from a study of blood T cells in healthy people across ages. Primed by a sample-barcoded 5' primer and a J-beta primer mix, a second PCR proceeded for 7 to 11 cycles. One entry per CDR3 protein results from TCRdb running MiXCR on the 5' RACE reads. This repertoire shows a few hundred thousand distinct CDR3 sequences, 45% to 65% found once; its top ten account for around 49%. With each sample, at least 5 micrograms of total RNA were extracted. Germline loops: CDR1 SGDLS, CDR2 YYNGEE. This CDR3 comprises 15 residues. After removal of 0 bases from V and 13 bases from J, the junction contained 11 bases not matched to a gene.

The V gene is TRBV9, the J gene TRBJ2-4, with 9 bases lining up with TRBD2. This clonotype was sampled from a man aged 55 to 69 in good health. Sequencing input: blood. DNA for the CDR3: TGTGCCAGCAGCGTAGGGGGTAGCGGGAGTCGAGAGCAGTACTTC. It yields the protein CASSVGGSGSREQYF.